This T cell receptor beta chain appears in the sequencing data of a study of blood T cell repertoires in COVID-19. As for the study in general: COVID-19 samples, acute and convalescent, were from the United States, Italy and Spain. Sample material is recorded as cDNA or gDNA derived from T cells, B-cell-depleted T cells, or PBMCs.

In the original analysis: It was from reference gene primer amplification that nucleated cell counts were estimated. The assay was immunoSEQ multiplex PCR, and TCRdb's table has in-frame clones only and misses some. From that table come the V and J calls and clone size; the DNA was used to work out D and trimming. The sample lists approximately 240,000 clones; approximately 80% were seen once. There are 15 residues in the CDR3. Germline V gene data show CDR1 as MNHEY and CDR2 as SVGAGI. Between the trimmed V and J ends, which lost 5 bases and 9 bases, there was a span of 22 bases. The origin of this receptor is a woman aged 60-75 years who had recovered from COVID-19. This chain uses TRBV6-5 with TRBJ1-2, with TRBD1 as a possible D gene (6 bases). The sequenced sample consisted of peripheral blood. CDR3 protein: CASSPGTGGRLSYTF. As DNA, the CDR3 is TGTGCCAGCAGTCCCGGGACGGGGGGCCGGTTGAGCTACACCTTC.